This is a list of T cell receptor beta chains from one sample in a study of T cell repertoires in ileal Crohn's disease. TCRdb keeps only in-frame clones here, not all; method: immunoSEQ multiplex PCR. The sample includes 8,000 to 9,500 clones, about 80% of them seen just once. The sample consisted of ileal tissue. These receptors were taken from an adult with Crohn's disease. Both conserved end residues are part of each CDR3. The D gene is left open where the match is weak. Part of the rows lack a size; the others show once, few, many or a class for expanded clones.

v_gene	d_gene	j_gene	abundance	CDR3aa	CDR3nt
TRBV5-3	TRBD1	TRBJ1-4	.	CARSQLGQNEKLFF	TGTGCCAGAAGCCAACTGGGACAGAATGAAAAACTGTTTTTT
TRBV29-1	.	TRBJ1-1	.	CSAGFGGTEAFF	TGCAGCGCAGGGTTCGGTGGGACTGAAGCTTTCTTT
TRBV4-2	.	TRBJ2-1	.	CASSQGFRGGSYNEQFF	TGTGCCAGCAGCCAAGGTTTTAGGGGGGGCTCCTACAATGAGCAGTTCTTC
TRBV2	TRBD1	TRBJ2-2	.	CASTKDRAAFTGELFF	TGTGCCAGCACCAAGGACAGGGCAGCGTTCACCGGGGAGCTGTTTTTT
TRBV9	.	TRBJ2-7	few	CASSPQGLKTYEQYF	TGTGCCAGCAGCCCACAGGGACTAAAGACCTACGAGCAGTACTTC
TRBV5-1	.	TRBJ1-3	.	CASSLTWASGNTIYF	TGCGCCAGCAGCTTAACATGGGCCTCTGGAAACACCATATATTTT
TRBV6-4	TRBD2	TRBJ2-3	.	CASSDSAGGPDTQYF	TGTGCCAGCAGTGACTCTGCGGGGGGGCCCGATACGCAGTATTTT
TRBV6-1	TRBD1	TRBJ1-2	.	CASSEWVGTGVYGYTF	TGTGCCAGCAGTGAATGGGTCGGGACAGGGGTCTATGGCTACACCTTC
TRBV6-5	TRBD2	TRBJ2-6	.	CASSFAGAGANVLTF	TGTGCCAGCAGTTTCGCGGGAGCTGGGGCCAACGTCCTGACTTTC
TRBV5-1	TRBD1	TRBJ2-3	.	CASNQDRVTDTQYF	TGCGCCAGCAACCAGGACAGGGTCACAGATACGCAGTATTTT
TRBV5-5	.	TRBJ1-1	.	CASSLAWWEEAFF	TGTGCCAGCAGCTTGGCCTGGTGGGAGGAAGCTTTCTTT
TRBV4-1	.	TRBJ2-1	large	CASSQKGDTSSYNEQFF	TGCGCCAGCAGTCAAAAGGGGGACACGAGCTCCTACAATGAGCAGTTCTTC
TRBV6-1	TRBD2	TRBJ2-4	.	CASSGIPGLVLLQANIQYF	TGTGCCAGCAGTGGGATTCCGGGACTAGTCCTATTACAGGCTAACATTCAGTACTTC
TRBV2	.	TRBJ1-5	once	CASMQGSSNQPQHF	TGTGCCAGCATGCAGGGGAGCAGCAATCAGCCCCAGCATTTT
TRBV18	TRBD2	TRBJ2-7	medium-sized	CASSPRTSAGYEQYF	TGTGCCAGCTCACCAAGGACTAGCGCGGGCTACGAGCAGTACTTC
TRBV2	TRBD1	TRBJ1-2	.	CASTAFSGQGVGYTF	TGTGCCAGCACCGCCTTCTCGGGACAGGGTGTCGGCTACACCTTC
TRBV5-1	TRBD1	TRBJ2-2	.	CASSIGQGMTGELFF	TGCGCCAGCAGCATCGGACAGGGGATGACCGGGGAGCTGTTTTTT
TRBV14	TRBD2	TRBJ2-2	.	CASSHRAGAITGELFF	TGTGCCAGCAGCCACAGAGCGGGGGCTATCACCGGGGAGCTGTTTTTT
TRBV6-1	.	TRBJ2-4	few	CASGRPEGIQYF	TGTGCCAGCGGGAGGCCTGAAGGCATTCAGTACTTC
TRBV19	.	TRBJ2-7	.	CASSRTPGEQYF	TGTGCCAGTAGTCGAACCCCGGGCGAGCAGTACTTC
TRBV5-6	TRBD1	TRBJ1-2	.	CASSADTGTVRNYGYTF	TGTGCCAGCAGCGCGGACACCGGGACAGTACGGAACTATGGCTACACCTTC
TRBV25-1	.	TRBJ1-1	.	CASSVDSAITEAFF	TGTGCCAGCAGTGTGGACAGTGCAATAACTGAAGCTTTCTTT
TRBV29-1	.	TRBJ2-5	.	CSFGGQSQETQYF	TGCAGCTTTGGCGGACAGTCTCAAGAGACCCAGTACTTC
TRBV2	.	TRBJ2-3	.	CASSGAGRDTDTQYF	TGTGCCAGCAGTGGCGCGGGGCGGGACACAGATACGCAGTATTTT
TRBV11-2	.	TRBJ1-2	.	CASSSRVRGYTF	TGTGCCAGCAGCTCGAGGGTTCGCGGCTACACCTTC
TRBV19	.	TRBJ2-4	.	CASSAGGPDLAKNIQYF	TGTGCCAGTAGTGCCGGGGGACCGGACCTAGCCAAAAACATTCAGTACTTC
TRBV5-4	.	TRBJ1-1	.	CASSLAGGSTEAFF	TGTGCCAGCAGCTTGGCCGGGGGAAGCACTGAAGCTTTCTTT
TRBV13	.	TRBJ2-7	.	CASSSGPSGAEQYF	TGTGCCAGCAGCTCCGGACCGTCAGGGGCCGAGCAGTACTTC
TRBV12-5	.	TRBJ1-1	.	CATLGGMNTEAFF	TGTGCTACCCTTGGAGGGATGAACACTGAAGCTTTCTTT
TRBV7-3	TRBD2	TRBJ2-2	.	CASRSTSGGNTGELFF	TGTGCCAGCAGATCCACTAGCGGGGGGAACACCGGGGAGCTGTTTTTT
TRBV11-2	TRBD1	TRBJ2-5	.	CASSMDRVDQETQYF	TGTGCCAGCAGCATGGACAGGGTTGACCAAGAGACCCAGTACTTC
TRBV7-7	TRBD2	TRBJ2-5	.	CASSLNAGGETQYF	TGTGCCAGCAGCTTAAACGCGGGAGGAGAGACCCAGTACTTC
TRBV6-5	.	TRBJ1-5	.	CASSYSEWGGQPQHF	TGTGCCAGCAGTTACTCGGAATGGGGAGGACAGCCCCAGCATTTT
TRBV4-1	.	TRBJ1-1	few	CASSQSTNAFF	TGCGCCAGCAGCCAATCTACGAACGCTTTCTTT
TRBV15	TRBD1	TRBJ1-5	.	CATSRCRGQGYNQPQHF	TGTGCCACCAGCAGGTGCCGGGGACAGGGGTACAATCAGCCCCAGCATTTT
TRBV27	TRBD2	TRBJ2-3	.	CASRLAGGGTQYF	TGTGCCAGCAGACTAGCGGGGGGGGGTACGCAGTATTTT
TRBV2	TRBD2	TRBJ2-2	.	CASSERASGNTGELFF	TGTGCCAGCAGTGAGAGGGCTAGCGGGAACACCGGGGAGCTGTTTTTT
TRBV2	TRBD2	TRBJ2-7	.	CANEAGASYEQYF	TGTGCCAACGAAGCGGGAGCCTCCTACGAGCAGTACTTC
TRBV6-1	TRBD1	TRBJ2-7	.	CASSPPRQGPYEQYF	TGTGCCAGCAGTCCTCCTAGACAGGGGCCCTACGAGCAGTACTTC
TRBV21-1	.	TRBJ1-2	.	CASSQAPKGDGYTF	TGTGCCAGCAGCCAGGCTCCAAAGGGGGATGGCTACACCTTC
TRBV6-6	.	TRBJ1-3	.	CASSYSLHVSGNTIYF	TGTGCCAGCAGTTACTCACTACATGTCTCTGGAAACACCATATATTTT
TRBV10-2	TRBD2	TRBJ2-5	once	CASSPTSGETQYF	TGCGCCAGCAGTCCGACTAGCGGGGAGACCCAGTACTTC
TRBV7-3	.	TRBJ1-1	.	CASSLGGRQGRTEAFF	TGTGCCAGCAGCTTAGGTGGCCGGCAGGGTCGAACTGAAGCTTTCTTT
TRBV5-8	.	TRBJ2-2	.	CASSLRVIGTGELFF	TGTGCCAGCAGCTTGCGAGTAATTGGTACCGGGGAGCTGTTTTTT
TRBV5-4	TRBD2	TRBJ2-1	.	CASSLLAGSSYNEQFF	TGTGCCAGCAGCCTACTAGCGGGGAGCTCCTACAATGAGCAGTTCTTC
TRBV6-1	.	TRBJ2-6	.	CASREAGANVLTF	TGTGCCAGCAGGGAGGCTGGGGCCAACGTCCTGACTTTC
TRBV7-8	.	TRBJ1-2	few	CASSFRRGGYTF	TGTGCCAGCAGCTTCCGGAGAGGTGGCTACACCTTC
TRBV5-1	.	TRBJ2-5	.	CASSLVGGGGETQYF	TGCGCCAGCAGCTTGGTAGGAGGGGGCGGGGAGACCCAGTACTTC
TRBV9	.	TRBJ2-7	.	CASSPYPGDEQYF	TGTGCCAGCAGCCCTTATCCAGGGGACGAGCAGTACTTC
TRBV27	.	TRBJ1-5	.	CASSLSAQGSNQPQHF	TGTGCCAGCAGTTTAAGCGCGCAGGGGAGCAATCAGCCCCAGCATTTT
TRBV27	TRBD1	TRBJ1-5	.	CASSSDRRGDQPQHF	TGTGCCAGCAGTTCGGACAGGCGCGGGGATCAGCCCCAGCATTTT
TRBV5-1	.	TRBJ1-1	once	CASSLVGRGDTEAFF	TGCGCCAGCAGCTTGGTCGGGAGAGGGGACACTGAAGCTTTCTTT
TRBV18	TRBD1	TRBJ1-2	once	CASSPDRGSGYTF	TGTGCCAGCTCACCCGACAGGGGTTCTGGCTACACCTTC
TRBV5-6	TRBD1	TRBJ1-2	.	CASSLTGQGYYGYTF	TGTGCCAGCAGCTTAACGGGACAGGGCTACTATGGCTACACCTTC
TRBV7-9	TRBD2	TRBJ2-2	.	CASSYNSGVNTGELFF	TGTGCCAGCAGTTATAACAGCGGGGTTAACACCGGGGAGCTGTTTTTT